These T cell receptor beta chains were read from a single sample in a study of blood T cell repertoires in COVID-19. Data came from immunoSEQ multiplex PCR; TCRdb stores just in-frame clones and leaves some out. The repertoire holds fewer than 250,000 clones, with around 76% as singletons. The sequenced material came from PBMCs or T cells enriched from blood (not recorded which). The receptors were sampled from a woman in her fifties or sixties with acute COVID-19. Both conserved end residues are part of each CDR3. D genes are given only for firm matches. Clone size, where shown, is once, few, many, or a class for clones that have expanded.

TRBD2,TRBJ2-3,NA,TRBV9,TGTGCCAGCAGCGTAGTCGGGGGGAGCACAGATACGCAGTATTTT,CASSVVGGSTDTQYF
TRBD1,TRBJ1-1,many,TRBV3-1/TRBV3-2,TGTGCCAGCAGCCAGATCACAGGGGCTTTGAACACTGAAGCTTTCTTT,CASSQITGALNTEAFF
NA,TRBJ1-2,NA,TRBV3-1/TRBV3-2,TGTGCCAGCAGCCAGGAGGGTAACTATGGCTACACCTTC,CASSQEGNYGYTF
TRBD2,TRBJ2-4,NA,TRBV6-5,TGTGCCAGCAGTTTATCTAGCGGGGGTACCAAAAACATTCAGTACTTC,CASSLSSGGTKNIQYF
TRBD1,TRBJ1-1,NA,TRBV19,TGTGCCAGTACCACCGGATACGGGACAGGGACCGCTTTCTTT,CASTTGYGTGTAFF
NA,TRBJ2-3,NA,TRBV7-2,TGTGCCAGCAGCTTAGATGCGGGGTCAGATACGCAGTATTTT,CASSLDAGSDTQYF
NA,TRBJ1-3,NA,TRBV6-5,TGTGCCAGCACAGGGGCCATCTCTGGAAACACCATATATTTT,CASTGAISGNTIYF
NA,TRBJ1-3,NA,TRBV4-2,TGTGCCAGCAGCCAAGAACAGGAGGGAAACACCATATATTTT,CASSQEQEGNTIYF
NA,TRBJ1-5,NA,TRBV27,TGTGCCAGCAGTTTGGAGGGGAAGAGGGACGGGCAGCCCCAGCATTTT,CASSLEGKRDGQPQHF
NA,TRBJ1-2,NA,TRBV5-1,TGCGCCAGCAGCTTGGGGACAGCATATGGCTACACCTTC,CASSLGTAYGYTF
NA,TRBJ1-1,NA,TRBV16,TGTGCCAGCAGCCAATCGGCAGGGTTAGGGACTGAAGCTTTCTTT,CASSQSAGLGTEAFF
NA,TRBJ1-6,NA,TRBV25-1,TGTGCCAGCAGCCTCGGGAGCAGAGCCGTAACCCTCCACTTT,CASSLGSRAVTLHF
TRBD1,TRBJ1-5,NA,TRBV7-9,TGTGCCAGCAGCCTAGGACAGGCCAATCAGCCCCAGCATTTT,CASSLGQANQPQHF
NA,TRBJ2-6,NA,TRBV18,TGTGCCAGCTCACCTCTAGGGGGTACTGGGGCCAACGTCCTGACTTTC,CASSPLGGTGANVLTF
TRBD1,TRBJ1-2,few,TRBV19,TGTGCCAGTAGTCTACCACAGGGGTATGGCTACACCTTC,CASSLPQGYGYTF
NA,TRBJ1-6,NA,TRBV5-1,TGCGCCAGCAGCTTGGGTCACAGGGATGGTTCACCCCTCCACTTT,CASSLGHRDGSPLHF
TRBD1,TRBJ1-5,NA,TRBV16,TGTGCCAGCAGCCAGACAGGGAGCAATCAGCCCCAGCATTTT,CASSQTGSNQPQHF
NA,TRBJ1-1,once,TRBV28,TGTGCCAGCAGTTTTGGGTTGGCAGGCCAGGAAGCTTTCTTT,CASSFGLAGQEAFF
NA,TRBJ1-5,NA,TRBV4-1,TGCGCCAGCAGCCCTCGGCAGGGCCTTTTGACCAGCAATCAGCCCCAGCATTTT,CASSPRQGLLTSNQPQHF
TRBD1,TRBJ1-5,NA,TRBV9,TGTGCCAGCAGCGTAGGGGTCCAGGGGGGAGATTCACAGCATTTT,CASSVGVQGGDSQHF
NA,TRBJ1-2,few,TRBV20-1,TGCAGTGCTAGTGACAGGTCGACAGGCTCGGGTGGCTACACCTTC,CSASDRSTGSGGYTF
NA,TRBJ1-3,NA,TRBV11-2,TGTGCCAGCAGCTTAACGTCCAGGGTCCTCTATTCTGGAAACACCATATATTTT,CASSLTSRVLYSGNTIYF
TRBD1,TRBJ2-3,NA,TRBV27,TGTGCCAGCAGTTTATCTATGGGGACAGGGATGGGGACAGATACGCAGTATTTT,CASSLSMGTGMGTDTQYF
NA,TRBJ1-5,NA,TRBV5-5,TGTGCCAGCAGCTTGGCCGCGGGATATAGCAATCAGCCCCAGCATTTT,CASSLAAGYSNQPQHF
NA,TRBJ1-2,NA,TRBV18,TGTGCCAGCTCCCCCGACAGGAACCATGGCTACACCTTC,CASSPDRNHGYTF
TRBD1,TRBJ1-1,once,TRBV29-1,TGCAGCGTTGGGGGACAGGGGAGAACTGAAGCTTTCTTT,CSVGGQGRTEAFF
TRBD1,TRBJ1-1,NA,TRBV27,TGTGCCAGCAGTGAATTGGGACAGCCTGAAGCTTTCTTT,CASSELGQPEAFF
NA,TRBJ2-5,NA,TRBV2,TGTGCCAGCGGAGCGGTTCAAGAGACCCAGTACTTC,CASGAVQETQYF
NA,TRBJ1-3,once,TRBV25-1,TGTGCCAGCAGACAGGAAATCGGAAACACCATATATTTT,CASRQEIGNTIYF
TRBD2,TRBJ2-2,NA,TRBV2,TGTGCCAGCAGTGGAGGGGGACTAGCGGGGTTGACCGGGGAGCTGTTTTTT,CASSGGGLAGLTGELFF
TRBD2,TRBJ2-3,NA,TRBV28,TGTGCCAGCACATTAGCGGGGGGGCAGGATACGCAGTATTTT,CASTLAGGQDTQYF
TRBD2,TRBJ2-1,NA,TRBV6-4,TGTGCCAGCAGCCATGAGACTAGCGGGGCCAATGAGCAGTTCTTC,CASSHETSGANEQFF
NA,TRBJ1-1,NA,TRBV7-8,TGTGCCAGCAGGCCAACCGCAGGGGTGAACACTGAAGCTTTCTTT,CASRPTAGVNTEAFF
TRBD1,TRBJ2-4,NA,TRBV7-8,TGTGCCAGCAGCAGGGATCAGGGGGTGGAAGCCAAAAACATTCAGTACTTC,CASSRDQGVEAKNIQYF
NA,TRBJ1-5,NA,TRBV10-2,TGCGCCAGCAGTGCAAGCTCTGGCAATCAGCCCCAGCATTTT,CASSASSGNQPQHF
NA,TRBJ1-1,few,TRBV4-1,TGCGCCAGCAGCCAAGGGAAAGAACAGGGCACTGAAGCTTTCTTT,CASSQGKEQGTEAFF
TRBD1,TRBJ1-5,NA,TRBV29-1,TGCAGCGTTTCCGGGACAGGGACCAACAATCAGCCCCAGCATTTT,CSVSGTGTNNQPQHF
NA,TRBJ1-1,NA,TRBV19,TGTGCCAGTAGTATAGGGCAGGGTAGGGTCGAAGCTTTCTTT,CASSIGQGRVEAFF
TRBD1,TRBJ1-2,NA,TRBV5-1,TGCGCCAGCAGCCCCGGGACAGGGGGCGTTTATGGCTACACCTTC,CASSPGTGGVYGYTF
NA,TRBJ1-3,many,TRBV30,TGTGCCTGGAGTGTACTTGGGGGCGGAAACACCATATATTTT,CAWSVLGGGNTIYF
NA,TRBJ1-4,NA,TRBV6-1,TGTGCCAGCAGTGAAGCGCGACTGAATGAAAAACTGTTTTTT,CASSEARLNEKLFF
TRBD1,TRBJ1-1,NA,TRBV6-4,TGTGCCAGCAGTAAGGAACCGGGACAGGGTAACACTGAAGCTTTCTTT,CASSKEPGQGNTEAFF
TRBD2,TRBJ2-5,NA,TRBV18,TGTGCCAGCTCACCACTGGGAGGGATCCAAGAGACCCAGTACTTC,CASSPLGGIQETQYF
TRBD1,TRBJ1-1,NA,TRBV10-1,TGCGCCAGCAGTGATAGGACAGGCCTAGGGGCTTTCTTT,CASSDRTGLGAFF
NA,TRBJ1-1,NA,TRBV12-3/TRBV12-4,TGTGCCAGCAATTCAGGGGTCGCAGGGGCTTTCTTT,CASNSGVAGAFF
NA,TRBJ1-4,NA,TRBV4-3,TGCGCCAGCAGCCAAGCGGGGGTTGGAACTAATGAAAAACTGTTTTTT,CASSQAGVGTNEKLFF
NA,TRBJ1-2,NA,TRBV5-1,TGCGCCAGCAGCTTGGAAACAGCTAACTATGGCTACACCTTC,CASSLETANYGYTF
TRBD1,TRBJ2-1,few,TRBV14,TGTGCCAGCAGCCCCTTAGGGACAGGGTACAATGAGCAGTTCTTC,CASSPLGTGYNEQFF
NA,TRBJ1-4,NA,TRBV29-1,TGCAGCGTTGGTGGGGGGATCAATGAAAAACTGTTTTTT,CSVGGGINEKLFF
TRBD2,TRBJ2-3,once,TRBV7-2,TGTGCCAGCAGCCCCCCTCGAGCGGGGGGGCCGTGGTCGACAGATACGCAGTATTTT,CASSPPRAGGPWSTDTQYF
TRBD1,TRBJ1-1,NA,TRBV6-5,TGTGCCAGCTACAGGGGTGGAAACACTGAAGCTTTCTTT,CASYRGGNTEAFF
TRBD1,TRBJ1-1,NA,TRBV19,TGTGCCAGTAGTTTCAGGGGGGTAGGCACTGAAGCTTTCTTT,CASSFRGVGTEAFF
NA,TRBJ1-1,NA,TRBV9,TGTGCCAGCAGCCCGAGAGGGAACGGAAACACTGAAGCTTTCTTT,CASSPRGNGNTEAFF
TRBD1,TRBJ1-5,NA,TRBV19,TGTGCCAGTAGTCCCGGACAGGGACCAAATCAGCCCCAGCATTTT,CASSPGQGPNQPQHF
TRBD1,TRBJ2-2,NA,TRBV29-1,TGCAGCGCCCAGGGGGCCTCGAACACCGGGGAGCTGTTTTTT,CSAQGASNTGELFF